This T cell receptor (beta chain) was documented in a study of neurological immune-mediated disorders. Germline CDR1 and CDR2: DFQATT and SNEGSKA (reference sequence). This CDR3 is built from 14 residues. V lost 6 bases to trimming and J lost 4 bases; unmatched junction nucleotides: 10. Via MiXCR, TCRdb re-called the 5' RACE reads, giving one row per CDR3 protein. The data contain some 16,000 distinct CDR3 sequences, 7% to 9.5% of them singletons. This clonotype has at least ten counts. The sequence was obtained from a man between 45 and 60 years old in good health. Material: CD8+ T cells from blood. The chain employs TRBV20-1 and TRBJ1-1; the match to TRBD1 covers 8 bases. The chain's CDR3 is CSAQPGGAGTEAFF. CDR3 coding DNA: TGCAGTGCACAACCAGGGGGCGCCGGCACTGAAGCTTTCTTT.